This TCR beta chain comes out of a study of OX40 agonist ivuxolimab in advanced cancers. Study-wide context: Patients with prior anti-PD-1, anti-PD-L1 or anti-CTLA-4 therapy were eligible; 40% had some.

Profiling relied on immunoSEQ multiplex PCR, and the TCRdb table lists in-frame clones only, not all of them. Among tens of thousands of clones listed, approximately 79% were seen once. Germline-derived CDR1 and CDR2 are MDHEN and SYDVKM. CDR3 length equals 15 residues. V lost 5 bases, J lost 5 bases, and 16 bases lay in between. People who had autoimmune disease history or systemic immunosuppression were excluded. The material was CD4+ or CD8+ T cells sorted from blood, obtained in a trial of the OX40 agonist ivuxolimab. The genes are TRBV28 and TRBJ1-5; possibly TRBD1 for D (5 bases). This sequence originates from an adult with an advanced solid tumor such as melanoma, head and neck, liver or kidney cancer. The CDR3 loop reads CASSILQGPDQPQHF. CDR3 nucleotides: TGTGCCAGCAGTATACTTCAGGGTCCCGATCAGCCCCAGCATTTT.